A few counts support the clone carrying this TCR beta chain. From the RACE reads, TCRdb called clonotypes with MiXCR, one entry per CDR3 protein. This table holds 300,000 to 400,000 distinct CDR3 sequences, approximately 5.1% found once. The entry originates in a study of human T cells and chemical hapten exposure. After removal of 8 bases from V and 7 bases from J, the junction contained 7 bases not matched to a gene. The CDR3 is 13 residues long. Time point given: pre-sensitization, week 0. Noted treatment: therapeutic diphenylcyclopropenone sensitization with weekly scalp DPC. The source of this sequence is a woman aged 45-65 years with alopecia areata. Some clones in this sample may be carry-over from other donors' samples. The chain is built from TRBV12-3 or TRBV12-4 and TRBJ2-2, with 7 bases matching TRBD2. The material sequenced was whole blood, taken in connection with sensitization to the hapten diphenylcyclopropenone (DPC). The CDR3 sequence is CASATSPHGELFF. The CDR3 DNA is TGTGCCAGCGCGACTAGCCCACACGGGGAGCTGTTTTTT.